This T cell receptor (beta chain) comes out of a study of beta chain features in type 1 diabetes. Background on the study: In age, gender and cell yields, patients were similar to healthy donors.

Expressed TCRB transcripts were sequenced after all isolated RNA was converted to cDNA. Sequencing used immunoSEQ multiplex PCR; TCRdb keeps in-frame clones, though not all of them. Of under 500,000 clones listed, over 25% are singletons. The CDR3 sequence is 17 residues long. The V gene's germline CDR1 is MGHDK and CDR2 SYGVNS. Trimming removed 4 bases from V and 2 bases from J, with 17 bases in between. This sequence joins TRBV25-1 and TRBJ1-4; D is ambiguous. The sequence was collected from a man between 18 and 29 years old in good health. Sequenced material: naive CD4+ T cells from blood. CDR3 in DNA: TGTGCCAGCAGTGGGAAAGGTTTGGTTTCCACTAATGAAAAACTGTTTTTT. Residues: CASSGKGLVSTNEKLFF.